The T cell receptor (beta chain) under discussion was sequenced for a study of identical twins. The study, taken as a whole, reports: When twins shared out-of-frame alpha sequences, those sequences had excess low generation probability.

Points on this clonotype: The antigen remains unidentified.

TCRdb processed the 5' RACE reads anew with MiXCR; each CDR3 protein has one entry. The data hold 1.5 million to 2 million distinct CDR3 sequences, with less than 35% observed a single time. Sample: cord blood. The receptor's source is a newborn girl in good health.

CDR3 protein: CASSCSSGGDEQFF. In DNA form, the CDR3 reads TGTGCCAGCAGTTGCTCTAGCGGGGGGGATGAGCAGTTCTTC. The genes are TRBV6-6 and TRBJ2-1; 12 positions agree with TRBD2. The trim removed 4 bases at V and 8 bases at J, leaving 3 bases unmatched. This CDR3 spans 14 amino acids. Germline CDR1 MNHNY, CDR2 SVGAGI (reference sequence).